This TCR beta chain was recovered during a study of cytomegalovirus exposure and HLA in healthy donors. Study overall: The study placed less than 90% of its approximately 400 genotyped donors in the Caucasian-associated ancestry cluster. Study observations and caveats: With further analysis later on, most CMV-associated TCR beta chains appeared HLA-restricted.

The CDR3 runs to 18 residues. With 0 bases removed from V and 2 bases from J, the gap between germline ends came to 21 bases. Germline CDR1 reads SGHRS; CDR2 reads YFSETQ. Of note for this clone: What it binds is unknown.

The PCR was carried out with 60 Vbeta primers and 13 Jbeta primers. The assay was immunoSEQ multiplex PCR, and TCRdb's table has in-frame clones only and misses some. The repertoire includes 130,000 or so clones, 65% to 75% of them detected once, and more than 6% sits in the top ten. The sequence was collected from a man aged 35 to 55 in good health and CMV-seropositive. Sequencing was done on a sample of PBMCs. J is TRBJ2-7 and V is TRBV5-1, with TRBD2 as a possible D gene (7 bases). CDR3 sequence: CASSLGAGARSGAYEQYF. The CDR3 DNA sequence: TGCGCCAGCAGCTTGGGGGCAGGGGCCCGGAGCGGGGCCTACGAGCAGTACTTC.